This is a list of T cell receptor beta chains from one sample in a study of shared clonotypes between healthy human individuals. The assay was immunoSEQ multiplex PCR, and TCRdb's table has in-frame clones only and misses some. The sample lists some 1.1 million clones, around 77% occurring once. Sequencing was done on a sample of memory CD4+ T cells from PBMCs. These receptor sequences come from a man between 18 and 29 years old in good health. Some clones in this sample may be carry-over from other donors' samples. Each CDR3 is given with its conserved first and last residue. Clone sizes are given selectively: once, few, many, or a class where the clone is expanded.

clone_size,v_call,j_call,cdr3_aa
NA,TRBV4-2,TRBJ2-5,CASSRGQGSSETQYF
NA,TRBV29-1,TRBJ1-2,CSVAPLRADYGYTF
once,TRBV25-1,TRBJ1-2,CASSEVDREGYGYTF
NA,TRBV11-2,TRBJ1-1,CASSLAGQTEAFF
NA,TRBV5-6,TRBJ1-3,CASSVQGRSLSGNTIYF
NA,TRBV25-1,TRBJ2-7,CASSRGYEQYF
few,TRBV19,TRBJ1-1,CASSMRTGWENTEAFF
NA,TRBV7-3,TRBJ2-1,CASSLNPRGSGYNEQFF
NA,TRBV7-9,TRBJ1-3,CASSFLSGGRNTIYF
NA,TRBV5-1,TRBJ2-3,CASSYSADRTDTQYF
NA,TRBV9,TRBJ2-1,CASSPISASLNEQFF
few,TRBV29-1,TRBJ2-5,CSALPLAGVEETQYF
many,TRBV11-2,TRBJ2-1,CASSAAWSHNEQFF
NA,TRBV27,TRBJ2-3,CASSRRTGSQDTQYF
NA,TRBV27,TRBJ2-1,CASSSGANVYNEQFF
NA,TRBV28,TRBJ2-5,CASSLNLETQYF
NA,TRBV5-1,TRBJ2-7,CASSLERREAAYEQYF
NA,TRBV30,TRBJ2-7,CACDGQATLEQYF
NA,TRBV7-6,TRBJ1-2,CASSLVGENYGYTF
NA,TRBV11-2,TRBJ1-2,CASSSGGQTDGGYTF
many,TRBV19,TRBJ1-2,CASSRQDIPGYTF
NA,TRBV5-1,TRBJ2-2,CASSTNQGAGELFF
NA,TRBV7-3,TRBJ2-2,CASSSGGGLFF
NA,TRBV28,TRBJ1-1,CASSLGSAGNTEAFF
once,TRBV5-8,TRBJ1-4,CASSSGQPINEKLFF
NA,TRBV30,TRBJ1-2,CAWSPGTGYGHTF
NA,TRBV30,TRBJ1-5,CAWTQGNQPQHF
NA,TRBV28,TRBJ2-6,CASSRPNSGANVLTF
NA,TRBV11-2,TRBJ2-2,CASRFRNGRYTGELFF
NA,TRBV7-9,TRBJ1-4,CASSRGQGFATNEKLFF
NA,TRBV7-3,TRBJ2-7,CASSLRRRAGYEQYF
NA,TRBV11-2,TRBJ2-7,CASSLGTGGYEQYF
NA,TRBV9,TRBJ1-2,CASSVLAKSGYTF
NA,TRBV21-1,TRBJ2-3,CASSRLVSTDTQYF
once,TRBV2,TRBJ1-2,CASNLQGAPDGYTF
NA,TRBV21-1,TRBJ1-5,CASSKVRDRNRPQHF
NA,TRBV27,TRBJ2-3,CASSPYRGASPLSQYF
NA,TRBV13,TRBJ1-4,CASSLGETTGEKLFF
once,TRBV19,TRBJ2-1,CASSTSGSSYNEQFF
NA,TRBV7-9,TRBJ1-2,CASSSFLSGQIYGYTF
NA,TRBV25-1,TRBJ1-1,CASSFLGTEAFF
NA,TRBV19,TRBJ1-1,CASRDRGVNTEAFF
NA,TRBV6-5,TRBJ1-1,CASRTVPEAFF
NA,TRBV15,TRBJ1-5,CATSRGDNQPQHF
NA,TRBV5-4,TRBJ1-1,CASSHQSPTDLAGDTEAFF